This T cell receptor (beta chain) was sequenced during a study of T cells in Graves' hyperthyroidism and ophthalmopathy. The study's findings and limits: The model forecast ophthalmopathy, anticipating it by a median around 6.5 months before onset. Ophthalmopathy stood apart from stable hyperthyroidism in a 13 V-J model.

The sample holds many counts of this clonotype. Its antigen is as yet unknown. The germline CDR1 and CDR2 sequences are MDHEN and SYDVKM. The germline V and J ends were trimmed by 6 bases and 8 bases, with 14 bases remaining between them. CDR3 length: 13 amino acids. The study left out patients who had uncontrolled infection, other autoimmune disease, pregnancy or lactation. Using RNA transcripts as the source, TCR beta CDR3 regions were amplified. Initially, a first-round RT-PCR of the TCR CDR3 employed the HTBI primer set. TCRdb analysed the multiplex PCR reads with MiXCR anew, one entry per CDR3 protein. The sample includes about 620,000 distinct CDR3 sequences, around 15% of them seen just once.

The TCR sequence derives from a woman in her 30s with Graves' hyperthyroidism. The sequenced sample was blood. The V and J genes are TRBV28 and TRBJ2-1, with D perhaps matching TRBD1 or TRBD2 (7 bases each). CDR3 in amino acids: CASSSAGGDEQFF. CDR3 coding DNA: TGTGCCAGCAGCTCGGCAGGGGGGGATGAGCAGTTCTTC.